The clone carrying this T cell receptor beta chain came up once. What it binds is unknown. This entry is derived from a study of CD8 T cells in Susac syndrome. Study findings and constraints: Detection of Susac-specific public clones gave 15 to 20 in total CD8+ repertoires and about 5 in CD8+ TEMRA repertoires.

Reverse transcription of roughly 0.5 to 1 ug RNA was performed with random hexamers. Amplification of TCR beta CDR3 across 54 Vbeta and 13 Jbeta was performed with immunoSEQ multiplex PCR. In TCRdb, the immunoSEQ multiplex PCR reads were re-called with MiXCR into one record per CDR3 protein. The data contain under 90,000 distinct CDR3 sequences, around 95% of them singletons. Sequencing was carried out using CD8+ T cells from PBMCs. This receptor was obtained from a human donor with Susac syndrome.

CDR3 nucleotides: TGTGCCAGCAGCGAAGGGACTAGACCTCAAGAGACCCAGTACTTC. Its protein product is CASSEGTRPQETQYF. The chain uses TRBV5-8 and TRBJ2-5; 8 bases map to TRBD2. Germline V gene lookup returns CDR1 SGHTS and CDR2 YDEGEE. The CDR3 loop spans 15 amino acids. V was clipped by 4 bases and J by 2 bases; unmatched bases: 7.